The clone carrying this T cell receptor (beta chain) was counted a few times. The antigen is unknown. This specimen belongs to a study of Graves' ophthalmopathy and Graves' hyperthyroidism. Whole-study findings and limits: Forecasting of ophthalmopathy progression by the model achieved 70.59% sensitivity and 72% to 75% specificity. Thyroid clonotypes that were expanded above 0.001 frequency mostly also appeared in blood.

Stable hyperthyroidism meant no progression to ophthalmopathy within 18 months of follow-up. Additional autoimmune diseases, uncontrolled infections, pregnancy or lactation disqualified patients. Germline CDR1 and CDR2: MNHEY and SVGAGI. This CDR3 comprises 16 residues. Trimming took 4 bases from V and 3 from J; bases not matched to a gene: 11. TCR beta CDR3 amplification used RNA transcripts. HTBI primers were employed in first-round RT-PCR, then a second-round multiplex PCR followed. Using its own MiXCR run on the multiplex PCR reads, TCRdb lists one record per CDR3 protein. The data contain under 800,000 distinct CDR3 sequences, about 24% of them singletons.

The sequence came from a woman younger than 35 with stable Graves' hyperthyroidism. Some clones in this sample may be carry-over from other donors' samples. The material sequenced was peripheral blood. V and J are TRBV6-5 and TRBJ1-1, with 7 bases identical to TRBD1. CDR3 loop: CASSSPGEGADTEAFF. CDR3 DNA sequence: TGTGCCAGCAGTTCCCCCGGGGAGGGGGCGGACACTGAAGCTTTCTTT.